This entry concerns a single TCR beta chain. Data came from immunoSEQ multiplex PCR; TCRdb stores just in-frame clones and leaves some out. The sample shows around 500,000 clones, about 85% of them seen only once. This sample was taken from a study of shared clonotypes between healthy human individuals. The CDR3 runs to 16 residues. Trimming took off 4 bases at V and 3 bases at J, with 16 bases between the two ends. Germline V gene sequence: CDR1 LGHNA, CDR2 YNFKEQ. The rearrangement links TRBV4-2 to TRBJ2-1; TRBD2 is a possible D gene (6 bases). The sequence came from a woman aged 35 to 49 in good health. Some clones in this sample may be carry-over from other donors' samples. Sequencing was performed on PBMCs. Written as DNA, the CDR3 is TGTGCCAGCAGCCGGGACTTACCGACCCACTACAATGAGCAGTTCTTC. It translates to CASSRDLPTHYNEQFF.